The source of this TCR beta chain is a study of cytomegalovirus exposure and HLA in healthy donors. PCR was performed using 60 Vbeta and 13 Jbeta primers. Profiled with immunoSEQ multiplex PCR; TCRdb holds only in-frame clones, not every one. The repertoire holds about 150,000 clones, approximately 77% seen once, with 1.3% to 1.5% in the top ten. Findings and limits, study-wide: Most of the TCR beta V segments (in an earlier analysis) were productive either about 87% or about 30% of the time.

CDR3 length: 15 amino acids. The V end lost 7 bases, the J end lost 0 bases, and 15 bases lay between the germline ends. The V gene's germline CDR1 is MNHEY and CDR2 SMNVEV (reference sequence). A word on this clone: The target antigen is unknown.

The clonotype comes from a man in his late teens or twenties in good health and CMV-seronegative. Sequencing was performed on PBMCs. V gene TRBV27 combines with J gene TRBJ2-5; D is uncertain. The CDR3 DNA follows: TGTGCCAGCATCCCAGAGGTTACGTACCAAGAGACCCAGTACTTC. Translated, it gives CASIPEVTYQETQYF.